The rows below give T cell receptor beta chains drawn from one sample of a study of T cells after yellow fever vaccination. A single record per CDR3 protein comes from TCRdb applying MiXCR to the 5' RACE reads. The repertoire holds about 240,000 distinct CDR3 sequences, with around 7% as singletons. Specimen: CD4+ T cells sorted from PBMCs, collected 15 days after the yellow fever booster vaccination. The origin of the receptors is a man aged 30 to 45 who received the YFV17D yellow fever vaccine. Each CDR3 is given with its conserved first and last residue. The order of the fields is CDR3 protein, CDR3 DNA, D gene, V gene, J gene, clone size. A D gene is named only where the DNA matches it firmly. Clone size is not always given. Where it is, it says once, few, many or a class for expanded clones.

CDR3aa: CASSFETSGHF; CDR3nt: TGCGCCAGCAGCTTCGAGACATCGGGCCACTTT; d_gene: NA; v_gene: TRBV5-1; j_gene: TRBJ1-6; abundance: many
CDR3aa: CAISWTSGRNTDTQYF; CDR3nt: TGTGCCATCAGCTGGACTAGCGGGAGGAACACAGATACGCAGTATTTT; d_gene: TRBD2; v_gene: TRBV10-3; j_gene: TRBJ2-3; abundance: NA
CDR3aa: CASSQLGFMNTEAFF; CDR3nt: TGTGCCAGCAGCCAGTTGGGATTCATGAACACTGAAGCTTTCTTT; d_gene: NA; v_gene: TRBV7-8; j_gene: TRBJ1-1; abundance: many
CDR3aa: CASRLAQGTNTEAFF; CDR3nt: TGTGCAAGTCGCTTAGCCCAGGGGACGAACACTGAAGCTTTCTTT; d_gene: NA; v_gene: TRBV12-2; j_gene: TRBJ1-1; abundance: NA
CDR3aa: CSARTGANTGELFF; CDR3nt: TGCAGTGCTAGAACAGGGGCGAACACCGGGGAGCTGTTTTTT; d_gene: TRBD1; v_gene: TRBV20-1; j_gene: TRBJ2-2; abundance: many
CDR3aa: CASSPSRGPNEKLFF; CDR3nt: TGTGCCAGCAGCCCCTCCAGGGGTCCTAATGAAAAACTGTTTTTT; d_gene: NA; v_gene: TRBV7-9; j_gene: TRBJ1-4; abundance: many
CDR3aa: CASSLGLSRGRETQYF; CDR3nt: TGTGCCAGCAGCTTAGGTTTGTCGAGGGGGCGAGAGACCCAGTACTTC; d_gene: TRBD1; v_gene: TRBV7-2; j_gene: TRBJ2-5; abundance: few
CDR3aa: CASSLTGSYNEQFF; CDR3nt: TGTGCCAGCAGTTTAACGGGGTCCTACAATGAGCAGTTCTTC; d_gene: NA; v_gene: TRBV12-3/TRBV12-4; j_gene: TRBJ2-1; abundance: many
CDR3aa: CASSPGQHQETQYF; CDR3nt: TGTGCCAGCTCACCTGGGCAGCATCAAGAGACCCAGTACTTC; d_gene: NA; v_gene: TRBV18; j_gene: TRBJ2-5; abundance: many
CDR3aa: CASSSAPVADTQYF; CDR3nt: TGTGCCAGCAGCTCAGCCCCAGTTGCAGATACGCAGTATTTT; d_gene: NA; v_gene: TRBV7-2; j_gene: TRBJ2-3; abundance: few
CDR3aa: CSAASDRATNEQYF; CDR3nt: TGCAGTGCTGCGTCAGACAGGGCCACCAACGAGCAGTACTTC; d_gene: TRBD1; v_gene: TRBV20-1; j_gene: TRBJ2-7; abundance: many
CDR3aa: CASSLAGSGSNYEQYF; CDR3nt: TGTGCCAGCAGTCTCGCCGGCTCCGGGAGCAACTACGAGCAGTACTTC; d_gene: NA; v_gene: TRBV5-6; j_gene: TRBJ2-7; abundance: NA
CDR3aa: CSAAQVNTEAFF; CDR3nt: TGCAGTGCAGCACAGGTGAACACTGAAGCTTTCTTT; d_gene: NA; v_gene: TRBV20-1; j_gene: TRBJ1-1; abundance: NA
CDR3aa: CASSLSHEQFF; CDR3nt: TGTGCCAGCTCACTGAGTCATGAGCAGTTCTTC; d_gene: NA; v_gene: TRBV18; j_gene: TRBJ2-1; abundance: many
CDR3aa: CSAVPAGGGGANVLTF; CDR3nt: TGCAGTGCTGTTCCAGCGGGAGGGGGTGGGGCCAACGTCCTGACTTTC; d_gene: TRBD2; v_gene: TRBV20-1; j_gene: TRBJ2-6; abundance: NA
CDR3aa: CASTGTSGSSSYEQYF; CDR3nt: TGTGCCAGCACCGGGACTAGCGGCAGCTCCTCCTACGAGCAGTACTTC; d_gene: TRBD2; v_gene: TRBV28; j_gene: TRBJ2-7; abundance: many
CDR3aa: CASSFRLALETQYF; CDR3nt: TGTGCCAGCAGCTTCAGACTAGCTCTAGAGACCCAGTACTTC; d_gene: TRBD2; v_gene: TRBV7-6; j_gene: TRBJ2-5; abundance: NA
CDR3aa: CASSWDGISYEQYF; CDR3nt: TGCGCCAGCAGCTGGGACGGGATCTCCTACGAGCAGTACTTC; d_gene: NA; v_gene: TRBV5-1; j_gene: TRBJ2-7; abundance: many
CDR3aa: CASSLQGQGLSAIYF; CDR3nt: TGTGCCAGCAGTTTACAGGGACAGGGGCTATCCGCCATATATTTT; d_gene: TRBD1; v_gene: TRBV12-3/TRBV12-4; j_gene: TRBJ1-3; abundance: many
CDR3aa: CSVVRGTGAYEQYF; CDR3nt: TGCAGCGTTGTTCGCGGGACGGGCGCCTACGAGCAGTACTTC; d_gene: NA; v_gene: TRBV29-1; j_gene: TRBJ2-7; abundance: few
CDR3aa: CASSSTPTPNYGYTF; CDR3nt: TGTGCCAGCAGTTCGACCCCAACCCCCAACTATGGCTACACCTTC; d_gene: NA; v_gene: TRBV12-3/TRBV12-4; j_gene: TRBJ1-2; abundance: few
CDR3aa: CASSSTGQVNNQPQHF; CDR3nt: TGTGCCAGCTCATCAACGGGACAGGTGAACAATCAGCCCCAGCATTTT; d_gene: TRBD1; v_gene: TRBV18; j_gene: TRBJ1-5; abundance: few
CDR3aa: CASSLAMEKQFF; CDR3nt: TGTGCCAGCAGCTTGGCCATGGAAAAGCAGTTCTTC; d_gene: NA; v_gene: TRBV5-4; j_gene: TRBJ2-1; abundance: NA
CDR3aa: CPSRAGGTFYNEQFF; CDR3nt: TGTCCCAGCCGGGCGGGAGGGACCTTCTACAATGAGCAGTTCTTC; d_gene: TRBD2; v_gene: TRBV7-2; j_gene: TRBJ2-1; abundance: NA
CDR3aa: CASSAAGTGGPYEQYF; CDR3nt: TGTGCCAGCAGCGCAGCCGGGACAGGGGGACCCTACGAGCAGTACTTC; d_gene: TRBD1; v_gene: TRBV6-2/TRBV6-3; j_gene: TRBJ2-7; abundance: few
CDR3aa: CASSFLVKGVAAEQFF; CDR3nt: TGTGCCAGCAGTTTTTTAGTTAAAGGGGTGGCTGCTGAGCAGTTCTTC; d_gene: NA; v_gene: TRBV12-3/TRBV12-4; j_gene: TRBJ2-1; abundance: NA
CDR3aa: CASSYKLLGFSDQPQHF; CDR3nt: TGTGCCAGCAGCTATAAATTGTTGGGGTTTTCGGATCAGCCCCAGCATTTT; d_gene: NA; v_gene: TRBV7-2; j_gene: TRBJ1-5; abundance: NA
CDR3aa: CASSYLKGAMVYEQYF; CDR3nt: TGTGCCAGCAGTTACTTGAAGGGGGCGATGGTTTACGAGCAGTACTTC; d_gene: TRBD1; v_gene: TRBV6-5; j_gene: TRBJ2-7; abundance: few
CDR3aa: CASRAGTAPYNEQFF; CDR3nt: TGTGCCAGCAGGGCGGGGACAGCCCCATACAATGAGCAGTTCTTC; d_gene: NA; v_gene: TRBV2; j_gene: TRBJ2-1; abundance: NA
CDR3aa: CASSTGSHEQFF; CDR3nt: TGTGCCAGCAGTACAGGGTCGCATGAGCAGTTCTTC; d_gene: NA; v_gene: TRBV12-3/TRBV12-4; j_gene: TRBJ2-1; abundance: NA
CDR3aa: CASNLGDSRSNEQFF; CDR3nt: TGTGCCAGCAACCTGGGAGACTCGCGTTCCAATGAGCAGTTCTTC; d_gene: NA; v_gene: TRBV7-2; j_gene: TRBJ2-1; abundance: NA
CDR3aa: CASRVSDIPTGELFF; CDR3nt: TGTGCCAGCAGAGTTAGCGACATTCCCACCGGGGAGCTGTTTTTT; d_gene: NA; v_gene: TRBV7-6; j_gene: TRBJ2-2; abundance: many
CDR3aa: CASSLAEGRTDTQYF; CDR3nt: TGTGCCAGCAGCTTAGCGGAGGGGAGGACAGATACGCAGTATTTT; d_gene: NA; v_gene: TRBV7-9; j_gene: TRBJ2-3; abundance: few
CDR3aa: CASRTRGDYGTEAFF; CDR3nt: TGTGCCAGCAGGACGAGGGGGGATTATGGCACTGAAGCTTTCTTT; d_gene: NA; v_gene: TRBV7-2; j_gene: TRBJ1-1; abundance: NA
CDR3aa: CAISELASGRGNTGELFF; CDR3nt: TGTGCCATCAGTGAGCTGGCTAGCGGGAGGGGGAACACCGGGGAGCTGTTTTTT; d_gene: TRBD2; v_gene: TRBV10-3; j_gene: TRBJ2-2; abundance: NA
CDR3aa: CSARRQGAFSTNEKLFF; CDR3nt: TGCAGTGCTAGAAGACAGGGGGCCTTCTCAACTAATGAAAAACTGTTTTTT; d_gene: TRBD1; v_gene: TRBV20-1; j_gene: TRBJ1-4; abundance: NA
CDR3aa: CASSTGTSVSGGQFF; CDR3nt: TGTGCCAGTAGTACCGGGACTAGCGTATCAGGGGGGCAGTTCTTC; d_gene: TRBD2; v_gene: TRBV19; j_gene: TRBJ2-1; abundance: few
CDR3aa: CATSETGHQPQHF; CDR3nt: TGTGCCACCAGTGAGACAGGGCATCAGCCCCAGCATTTT; d_gene: TRBD1; v_gene: TRBV24-1; j_gene: TRBJ1-5; abundance: many
CDR3aa: CSVAGTGAEQYF; CDR3nt: TGCAGCGTTGCCGGGACAGGGGCCGAGCAGTACTTC; d_gene: TRBD1; v_gene: TRBV29-1; j_gene: TRBJ2-7; abundance: many